The source of this T cell receptor (beta chain) is a study of shared clonotypes between healthy human individuals (TCRdb year 2020). Study-wide context: The cohort included three men and a couple of women between 18 and 49 years of age. For each donor, three plates each were used for CD4 naive and CD4 memory, two plates were used for CD8 naive, and one plate was used for CD8 memory. Blood TCR repertoires of about five healthy adults were deeply sequenced to estimate repertoire size and the extent of clonotype sharing between individuals. Different laboratories and diverse techniques were used to prepare libraries and sequence TCR repertoires, to increase sequencing depth and limit assay-specific biases. Per donor, leukapheresis produced somewhere between about 0.94 and 9 billion PBMCs. The paper as a whole reports these results and caveats: Sharing across several donors was observed for around 5% of naive CD4, 3% to 3.5% of naive CD8, about 2.3% of memory CD4, and approximately 0.41% of memory CD8 clonotypes. Because the study included only a small number of donors, the genetic and exposure-history diversity represented was limited. Even with the large sequencing depth, rarefaction of the sorted-subset datasets indicated that sequencing was incomplete. Larger estimated clonotype richness was generally found for naive subsets than for memory subsets. Pairwise subsampling indicated that sequencing depth was expected to affect the degree of clonotype sharing among donors. Compared with non-shared clonotypes, the clonotypes found in all four sorted-subset donors had higher generation probabilities. Sampling was restricted to blood, and TCR repertoires in tissues likely differ from the TCR repertoires found in blood.

Trimming costs V 3 bases and J 2 bases, and their ends lie 24 bases apart. The cysteine opens and the phenylalanine closes a CDR3 of 19 amino acids. Only the CDR3 DNA stays, 57 bases, in frame from base 1. CDR1 and CDR2, looked up from the germline V gene, are KGHSH and LQKENI. Using the deep immunoSEQ assay, TCR CDR3 regions were amplified from genomic DNA by multiplex PCR. Extracted genomic DNA from each cell subset was spread evenly across all wells of several immunoSEQ 96-well plates, with each plate serving as a replicate. Each replicate PCR for sorted subsets received about 200 ng genomic DNA, equal to tens of thousands of T cell genomes. Purified libraries were quantified with a Qubit 3.0 fluorometer, sized on a Bioanalyzer 2100, and re-quantified with the KAPA Library Quantification kit. A separate single-read 150-cycle Illumina NextSeq 550 flow cell was used to sequence each immunoSEQ 96-well plate. As for the original processing: Because the immunoSEQ output held only junctional sequences and lacked quality scores, the filtering could not match the filtering applied to full-length reads. To assign V/J genes and CDR3, sequences were annotated using PyIR, a Python wrapper for IgBLAST v1.9, with IMGT germline references. Reads with weak V/J assignments (E-value above 1e-6), missing CDR3, stop codons, out-of-frame junctions, or ambiguous translated residues were removed. V3J clonotypes were defined by identical inferred V gene, J gene, and CDR3 amino acid sequence. To compute the percentage overlap between repertoires, the number of shared unique clonotypes was divided by the size of the smaller repertoire. RTK rarefaction, the Chao1 estimator, and Recon v2.1 estimates of unobserved clonotypes were used to assess repertoire richness. Generation probabilities for all TCRbeta clonotypes obtained by the gDNA method from four donors were computed using OLGA. TCRdb limited this immuneACCESS table to in-frame rearrangements with V and J called. A share of clones is missing; checked studies link under half to unresolved V genes, and the rest is unexplained. The V and J calls and the clone size are those of that table, but D and trimming were determined from the DNA. The sample has more than 1.2 million clones on record, about 98.5% of them singletons. The top ten constitute roughly 0.36% of the sample.

Healthy HIV-negative adults with no recently reported acute infections or vaccinations were included as donors. Every donor was a Caucasian adult living in Nashville, Tennessee, USA. Magnetic negative selection was used to enrich CD4+ T cells, after which naive cells were positively selected on CD45RA and the negative fraction became the memory subset. After blood collection by leukapheresis, PBMCs were isolated using Ficoll-Histopaque density gradient centrifugation and then cryopreserved in the vapor phase of liquid nitrogen. Analytical flow cytometry was used to check the purity and quantity of each magnetically sorted T cell population. Each sorted fraction had its genomic DNA isolated and then quantified by UV absorbance on a Nanodrop 2000c. Note on this clone: This clone's antigen is unknown. Base qualities are missing; no much larger clone stands one base away.

Sequenced input: naive CD4+ T cells sorted from blood. What the cell subset or site label conveys for this sample: CD45RA+ positively selected. The receptor's source is a man under 40 in good health. The sequence links TRBV18 to TRBJ2-3; TRBD1 could be the D gene, as 6 bases match. This receptor has the CDR3 CASSPLGALGVGTTDTQYF. The bases are TGTGCCAGCTCACCTCTGGGGGCGCTTGGCGTAGGAACCACAGATACGCAGTATTTT.